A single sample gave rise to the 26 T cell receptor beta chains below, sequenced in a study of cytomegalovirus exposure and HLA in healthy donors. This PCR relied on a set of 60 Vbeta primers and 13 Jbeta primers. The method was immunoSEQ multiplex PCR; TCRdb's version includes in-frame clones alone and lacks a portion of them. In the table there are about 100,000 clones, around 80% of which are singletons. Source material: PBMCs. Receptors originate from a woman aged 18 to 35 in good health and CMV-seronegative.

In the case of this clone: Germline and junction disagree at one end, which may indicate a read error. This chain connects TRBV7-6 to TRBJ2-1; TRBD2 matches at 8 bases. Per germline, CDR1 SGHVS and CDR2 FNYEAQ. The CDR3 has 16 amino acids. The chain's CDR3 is CTSSLPREGGYNEQFF. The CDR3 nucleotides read TGTACCAGCAGCTTACCCCGGGAGGGGGGCTACAATGAGCAGTTCTTC.

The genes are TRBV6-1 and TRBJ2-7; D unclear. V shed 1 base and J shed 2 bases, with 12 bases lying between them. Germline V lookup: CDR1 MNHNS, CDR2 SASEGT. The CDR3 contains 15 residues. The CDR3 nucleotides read TGTGCCAGCAGTGAAGGGGCAGACCATACCTACGAGCAGTACTTC. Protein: CASSEGADHTYEQYF.

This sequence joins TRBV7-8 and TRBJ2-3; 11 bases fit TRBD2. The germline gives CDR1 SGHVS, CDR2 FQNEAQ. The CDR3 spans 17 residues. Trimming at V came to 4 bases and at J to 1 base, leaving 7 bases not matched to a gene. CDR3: CASSSSSGGDRTDTQYF. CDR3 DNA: TGTGCCAGCAGCTCAAGTAGCGGGGGGGACCGCACAGATACGCAGTATTTT.

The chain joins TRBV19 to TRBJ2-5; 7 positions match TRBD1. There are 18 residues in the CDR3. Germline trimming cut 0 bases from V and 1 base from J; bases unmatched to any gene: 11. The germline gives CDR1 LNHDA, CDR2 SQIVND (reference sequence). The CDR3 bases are TGTGCCAGTAGTATAGATCTCCGACAGGGTTTGGGCCAAGAGACCCAGTACTTC. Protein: CASSIDLRQGLGQETQYF.

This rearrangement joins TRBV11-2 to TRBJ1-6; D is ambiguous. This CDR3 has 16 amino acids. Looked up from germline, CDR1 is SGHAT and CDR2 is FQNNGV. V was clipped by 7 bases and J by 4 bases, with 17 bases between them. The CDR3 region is CASKEVKNLYNSPLHF. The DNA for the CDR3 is TGTGCCAGCAAGGAGGTTAAGAATCTTTATAATTCACCCCTCCACTTT.

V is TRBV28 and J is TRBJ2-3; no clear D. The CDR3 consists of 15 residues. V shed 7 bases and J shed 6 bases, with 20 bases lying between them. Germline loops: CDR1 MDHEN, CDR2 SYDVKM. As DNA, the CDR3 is TGTGCCAGCACCCCCCGTCCAGTCTGGGCGGATACGCAGTATTTT. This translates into CASTPRPVWADTQYF.

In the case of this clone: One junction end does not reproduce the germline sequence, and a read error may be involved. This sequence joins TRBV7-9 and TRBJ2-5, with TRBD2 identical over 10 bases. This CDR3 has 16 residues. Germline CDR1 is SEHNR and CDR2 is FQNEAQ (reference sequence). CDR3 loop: CSSSLAAGGPQETQYF. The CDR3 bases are TGTTCCAGCAGCTTAGCAGCGGGAGGGCCCCAAGAGACCCAGTACTTC.

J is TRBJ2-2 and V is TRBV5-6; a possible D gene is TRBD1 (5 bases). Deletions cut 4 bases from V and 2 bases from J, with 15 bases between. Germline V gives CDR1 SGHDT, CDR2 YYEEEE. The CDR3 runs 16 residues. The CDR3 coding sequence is TGTGCCAGCAGCCCCGAGTTAGGGGTTAACACCGGGGAGCTGTTTTTT. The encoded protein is CASSPELGVNTGELFF. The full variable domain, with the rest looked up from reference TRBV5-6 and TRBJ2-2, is DAGVTQSPTHLIKTRGQQVTLRCSPKSGHDTVSWYQQALGQGPQFIFQYYEEEERQRGNFPDRFSGHQFPNYSSELNVNALLLGDSALYLCASSPELGVNTGELFFGEGSRLTVL.

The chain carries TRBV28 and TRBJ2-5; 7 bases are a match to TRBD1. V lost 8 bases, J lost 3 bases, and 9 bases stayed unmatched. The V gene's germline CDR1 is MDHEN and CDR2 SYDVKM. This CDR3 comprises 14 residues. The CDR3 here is CASGTGTAKETQYF. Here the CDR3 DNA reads TGTGCCAGCGGAACCGGGACAGCGAAAGAGACCCAGTACTTC. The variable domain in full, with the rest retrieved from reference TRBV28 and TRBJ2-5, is DVKVTQSSRYLVKRTGEKVFLECVQDMDHENMFWYRQDPGLGLRLIYFSYDVKMKEKGDIPEGYSVSREKKERFSLILESASTNQTSMYLCASGTGTAKETQYFGPGTRLLVL.

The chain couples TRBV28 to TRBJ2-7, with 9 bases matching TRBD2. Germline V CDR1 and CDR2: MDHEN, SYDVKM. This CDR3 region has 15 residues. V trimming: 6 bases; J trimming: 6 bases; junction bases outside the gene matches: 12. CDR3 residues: CASSGVVAGAFEQYF. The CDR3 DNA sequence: TGTGCCAGCAGCGGTGTGGTAGCGGGAGCTTTCGAGCAGTACTTC.

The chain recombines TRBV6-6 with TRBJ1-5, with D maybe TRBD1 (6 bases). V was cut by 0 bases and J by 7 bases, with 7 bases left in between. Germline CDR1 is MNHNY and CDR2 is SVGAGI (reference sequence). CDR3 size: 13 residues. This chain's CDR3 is CASSYSGQQPQHF. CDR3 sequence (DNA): TGTGCCAGCAGTTACTCGGGACAACAGCCCCAGCATTTT.

CDR3 loop: CASSLSLAGGWVETQYF. The CDR3 nucleotides read TGTGCCAGCAGCTTAAGTCTAGCGGGGGGGTGGGTAGAGACCCAGTACTTC. V and J are TRBV7-2 and TRBJ2-5, with 12 bases lining up with TRBD2. Trimming removed 2 bases from V and 4 bases from J; junction bases left unmatched: 8. The CDR3 extends over 17 amino acids. Germline assignment: CDR1 SGHTA and CDR2 FQGNSA.

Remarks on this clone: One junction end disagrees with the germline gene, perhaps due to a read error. The DNA for the CDR3 is TGTGCCAGTAGTGACGTCAGCGGGAATGAGGAGTTCTTC. This codes for CASSDVSGNEEFF. The chain recombines TRBV19 with TRBJ2-1; 7 bases map to TRBD2. The CDR3 runs 13 residues. Per the germline V gene, CDR1 is LNHDA and CDR2 is SQIVND (reference sequence). Full variable domain (outside the CDR3, taken from reference TRBV19 and TRBJ2-1): DGGITQSPKYLFRKEGQNVTLSCEQNLNHDAMYWYRQDPGQGLRLIYYSQIVNDFQKGDIAEGYSVSREKKESFPLTVTSAQKNPTAFYLCASSDVSGNEEFFGPGTRLTVL.

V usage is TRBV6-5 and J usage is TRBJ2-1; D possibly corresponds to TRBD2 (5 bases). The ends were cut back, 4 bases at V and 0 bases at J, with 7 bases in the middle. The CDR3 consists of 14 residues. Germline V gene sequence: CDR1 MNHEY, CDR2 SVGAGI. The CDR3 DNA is TGTGCCAGCAGTTGGGAGCCCTCCTACAATGAGCAGTTCTTC. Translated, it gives CASSWEPSYNEQFF.

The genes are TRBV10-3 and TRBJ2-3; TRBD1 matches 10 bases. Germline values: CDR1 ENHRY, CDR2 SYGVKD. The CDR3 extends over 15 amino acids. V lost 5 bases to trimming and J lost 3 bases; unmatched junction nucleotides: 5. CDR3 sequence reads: CAISLTGGMTDTQYF. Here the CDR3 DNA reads TGTGCCATCAGTTTGACAGGGGGCATGACAGATACGCAGTATTTT.

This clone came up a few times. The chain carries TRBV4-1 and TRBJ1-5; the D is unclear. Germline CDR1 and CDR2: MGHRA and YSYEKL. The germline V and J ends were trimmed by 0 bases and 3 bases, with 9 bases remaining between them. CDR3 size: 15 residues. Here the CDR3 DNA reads TGCGCCAGCAGCCAAGATTACACAGTCAATCAGCCCCAGCATTTT. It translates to CASSQDYTVNQPQHF.

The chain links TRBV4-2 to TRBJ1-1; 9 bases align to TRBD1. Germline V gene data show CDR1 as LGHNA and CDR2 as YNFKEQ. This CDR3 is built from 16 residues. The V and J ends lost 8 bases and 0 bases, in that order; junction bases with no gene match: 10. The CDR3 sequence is CASSARQGGMNTEAFF. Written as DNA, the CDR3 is TGTGCCAGCTCAGCCAGACAGGGGGGCATGAACACTGAAGCTTTCTTT.

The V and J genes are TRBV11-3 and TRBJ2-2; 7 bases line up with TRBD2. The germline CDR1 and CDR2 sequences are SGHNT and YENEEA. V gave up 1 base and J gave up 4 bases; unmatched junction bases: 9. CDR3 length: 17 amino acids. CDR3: CASSLGSRERPTGELFF. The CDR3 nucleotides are TGTGCCAGCAGCTTAGGTTCGCGGGAGAGACCCACCGGGGAGCTGTTTTTT.

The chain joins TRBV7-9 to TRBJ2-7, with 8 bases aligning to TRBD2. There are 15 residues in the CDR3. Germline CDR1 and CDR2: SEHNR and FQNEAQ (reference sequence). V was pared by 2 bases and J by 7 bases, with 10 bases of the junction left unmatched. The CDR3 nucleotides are TGTGCCAGCAGCTTACCCGGGACTAGACTTCAGGAGCAGTACTTC. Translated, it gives CASSLPGTRLQEQYF.

The chain's CDR3 is CASSLDQGLTEAFF. For the CDR3, the DNA is TGTGCCAGCAGCTTAGACCAGGGGCTCACTGAAGCTTTCTTT. The V call is TRBV7-9, the J call TRBJ1-1; TRBD1 is a possible D gene (6 bases). V was shortened by 1 base and J by 4 bases, with 10 bases between the two germline ends. CDR3 length: 14 residues. Germline lookup yields CDR1 SEHNR and CDR2 FQNEAQ (reference sequence).

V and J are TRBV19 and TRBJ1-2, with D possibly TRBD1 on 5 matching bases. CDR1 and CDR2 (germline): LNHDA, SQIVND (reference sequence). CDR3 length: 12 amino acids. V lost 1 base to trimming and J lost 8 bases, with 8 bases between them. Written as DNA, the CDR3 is TGTGCCAGTAGTATAGGACAGAACGGCTACACCTTC. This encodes CASSIGQNGYTF.

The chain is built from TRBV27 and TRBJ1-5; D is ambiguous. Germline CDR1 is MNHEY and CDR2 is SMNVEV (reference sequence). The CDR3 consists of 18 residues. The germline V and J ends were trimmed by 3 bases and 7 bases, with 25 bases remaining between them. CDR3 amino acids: CASSLMGRGGIGPQPQHF. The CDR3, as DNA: TGTGCCAGCAGTTTGATGGGGAGAGGAGGAATAGGACCCCAGCCCCAGCATTTT.

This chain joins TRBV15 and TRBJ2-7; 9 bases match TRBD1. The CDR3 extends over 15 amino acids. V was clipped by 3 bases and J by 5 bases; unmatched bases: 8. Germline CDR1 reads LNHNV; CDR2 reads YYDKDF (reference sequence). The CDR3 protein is CATSSRPGQGNEQYF. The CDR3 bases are TGTGCCACCAGCAGCCGACCGGGACAGGGAAACGAGCAGTACTTC.

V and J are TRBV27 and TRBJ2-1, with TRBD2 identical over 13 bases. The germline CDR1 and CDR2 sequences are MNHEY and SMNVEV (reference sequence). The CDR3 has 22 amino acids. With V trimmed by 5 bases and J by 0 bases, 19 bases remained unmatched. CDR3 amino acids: CASSPGTSGEYRKGSSYNEQFF. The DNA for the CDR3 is TGTGCCAGCAGTCCCGGGACTAGCGGGGAATATAGGAAAGGGAGCTCCTACAATGAGCAGTTCTTC.

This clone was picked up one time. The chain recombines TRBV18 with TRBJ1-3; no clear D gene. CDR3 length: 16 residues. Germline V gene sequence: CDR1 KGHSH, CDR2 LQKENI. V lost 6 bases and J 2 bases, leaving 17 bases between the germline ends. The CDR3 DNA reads TGTGCCAGCTCTCGGACGACTGAGCGGACTGGAAACACCATATATTTT. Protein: CASSRTTERTGNTIYF.

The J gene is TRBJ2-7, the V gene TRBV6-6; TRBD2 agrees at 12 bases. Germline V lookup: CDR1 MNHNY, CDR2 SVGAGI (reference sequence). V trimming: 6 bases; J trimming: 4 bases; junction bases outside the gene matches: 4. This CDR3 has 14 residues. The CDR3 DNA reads TGTGCCAGCAGCTTACTAGCGGGAGGTTACGAGCAGTACTTC. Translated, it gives CASSLLAGGYEQYF.